A selection of T cell receptor beta chains follows, all from one sample in a study of T cell changes during pregnancy in multiple sclerosis. Data came from immunoSEQ multiplex PCR; TCRdb stores just in-frame clones and leaves some out. Here the sample spans over 45,000 clones, 90% to 95% being singletons. The specimen comprised peripheral blood, sampled in the third trimester of pregnancy. The receptors were gathered from a female donor with multiple sclerosis, enrolled in a pregnancy study. Each CDR3 is given with its conserved first and last residue.

v_gene,CDR3aa
TRBV7-6,CASSLAGLAETQYF
TRBV5-6,CASSLGSPGYEQYF
TRBV2,CASSEEGKGHEQYF
TRBV5-5,CASSRLAGEYNEQFF
TRBV28,CASFTPTEPQHF
TRBV7-9,CASSRTGGANEKLFF
TRBV4-3,CASSQGAWGRGTEAFF
TRBV28,CASTTQGQGRANYGYTF
TRBV30,CAWSALSSGEQFF
TRBV5-8,CASSLTGTGAYEQYF
TRBV4-3,CASTTSVGANVLTF
TRBV19,CASSDSGIDTDTQYF
TRBV11-3,CASRERSYNEQFF
TRBV5-6,CASSFTGTGAHEQYF
TRBV7-6,CASSWAGEGGTNEKLFF